The 13 T cell receptor beta chains below were found in one sample sequenced in a study of blood T cell repertoires in COVID-19. Some clones are missing from TCRdb's copy, which holds only in-frame ones; the method was immunoSEQ multiplex PCR. The sample records almost 300,000 clones, around 86% being singletons. The material sequenced was peripheral blood. Receptor source: a man aged 70 or older with acute or convalescent COVID-19.

The V and J genes are TRBV7-2 and TRBJ2-7; 9 nucleotides line up with TRBD2. The CDR3 has 14 amino acids. V was pared by 5 bases and J by 2 bases, with 4 bases of the junction left unmatched. Germline CDR1 reads SGHTA; CDR2 reads FQGNSA. This chain's CDR3 is CASSLSGRTYEQYF. The CDR3 nucleotides read TGTGCCAGCAGCCTTAGCGGGAGAACCTACGAGCAGTACTTC. Based on the CDR3 plus reference TRBV7-2 and TRBJ2-7, the full variable domain is GAGVSQSPSNKVTEKGKDVELRCDPISGHTALYWYRQSLGQGLEFLIYFQGNSAPDKSGLPSDRFSAERTGGSVSTLTIQRTQQEDSAVYLCASSLSGRTYEQYFGPGTRLTVT.

V is TRBV12-5 and J is TRBJ1-6; D not certain. Per the germline V gene, CDR1 is LGHNT and CDR2 is FRNRAP. The CDR3 is 16 amino acids. V was pared by 7 bases and J by 3 bases, with 16 bases between. The CDR3 region has the DNA TGTGCTAGTGCCTATAGTCGAGGTCTCTATAATTCACCCCTCCACTTT. Its protein is CASAYSRGLYNSPLHF.

The chain is built from TRBV29-1 and TRBJ1-2; D perhaps matches TRBD1 (5 bases). Trimming removed 6 bases from V and 2 bases from J, with 19 bases in between. This CDR3 region has 15 residues. Germline lookup yields CDR1 SQVTM and CDR2 ANQGSEA. The DNA of the CDR3 is TGCAGCGTCGCCCAAATGGCGACAGCGAACTATGGCTACACCTTC. This gives the protein CSVAQMATANYGYTF.

On this clone: Other DNA sequences in this specimen translate into the identical CDR3. The chain employs TRBV28 and TRBJ1-2; no reliable D call. The CDR3 is made up of 12 amino acids. Trimming pared 2 bases from V and 4 bases from J, leaving 5 bases between. Germline V gives CDR1 MDHEN, CDR2 SYDVKM. CDR3 loop: CASSLPGYGYTF. The CDR3 bases are TGTGCCAGCAGTTTACCCGGCTATGGCTACACCTTC.

V gene TRBV4-3 combines with J gene TRBJ2-7, with 10 bases fitting TRBD1. With V trimmed by 0 bases and J by 10 bases, 6 bases remained unmatched. The CDR3 consists of 14 residues. Per germline, CDR1 LGHNA and CDR2 YSLEER. CDR3: CASSQDGDRGRQYF. The CDR3 nucleotides are TGCGCCAGCAGCCAAGATGGGGACAGGGGCCGACAGTACTTC.

V gene TRBV28 combines with J gene TRBJ1-2, with a tentative D call TRBD1 (5 bases). This CDR3 has 17 residues. With 1 base removed from V and 4 bases from J, the gap between germline ends came to 19 bases. Germline CDR1 MDHEN, CDR2 SYDVKM. This chain's CDR3 is CASSLSTLAAGTYGYTF. Written as DNA, the CDR3 is TGTGCCAGCAGTTTATCTACCCTAGCGGCAGGGACCTATGGCTACACCTTC.

This chain joins TRBV18 and TRBJ1-6; perhaps TRBD1 as D (5 bases). The length of the CDR3 is 15 residues. Between the trimmed V and J ends, which lost 3 bases and 5 bases, there was a span of 11 bases. Germline values: CDR1 KGHSH, CDR2 LQKENI. CDR3: CASSPTTRDNSPLHF. The DNA for the CDR3 is TGTGCCAGCTCACCCACAACCAGGGATAATTCACCCCTCCACTTT.

V usage is TRBV5-4 and J usage is TRBJ2-3; tentatively, D is TRBD2 (5 bases). With 1 base removed from V and 7 bases from J, the gap between germline ends came to 16 bases. The germline gives CDR1 SGHNT, CDR2 YYREEE (reference sequence). The CDR3 is made up of 15 amino acids. The CDR3 nucleotides read TGTGCCAGCAGCTTGTCACGGGGTTCACAATATACGCAGTATTTT. Protein product: CASSLSRGSQYTQYF.

V is TRBV14 and J is TRBJ2-1, with TRBD2 identical over 13 bases. Germline loops: CDR1 SGHDN, CDR2 FVKESK. This CDR3 contains 16 residues. The ends lost 2 bases at V and 8 bases at J; junction bases unmatched: 6. CDR3 region: CASSQRGTSGIYEQFF. The CDR3 nucleotides are TGTGCCAGCAGCCAAAGGGGGACTAGCGGGATCTATGAGCAGTTCTTC.

The rearrangement joins TRBV24-1 to TRBJ2-3; 7 positions agree with TRBD2. Losses at the gene ends were 9 bases for V and 4 bases for J; bases not matched to a gene: 12. Germline values: CDR1 KGHDR, CDR2 SFDVKD. The CDR3 has 15 amino acids. This chain's CDR3 is CATALSSTSADTQYF. CDR3 DNA sequence: TGTGCCACCGCGTTATCTAGTACTAGCGCAGATACGCAGTATTTT.

Points on this clone: Other DNA sequences in the same sample also yield this CDR3. The chain uses TRBV20-1 and TRBJ1-2, with a tentative D call TRBD1 (6 bases). The CDR3 extends over 11 amino acids. CDR1 and CDR2 from the germline V gene are DFQATT and SNEGSKA (reference sequence). The germline V and J ends were trimmed by 4 bases and 7 bases, with 10 bases remaining between them. The chain's CDR3 is CSATQGGGYTF. CDR3 coding DNA: TGCAGTGCTACACAGGGTGGTGGCTACACCTTC.

This clone was seen only a few times. The chain recombines TRBV4-3 with TRBJ2-7; 8 bases align to TRBD1. This CDR3 is built from 16 residues. Germline assignment: CDR1 LGHNA and CDR2 YSLEER. The V segment lost 0 bases and the J segment 3 bases; nucleotides outside the gene matches: 7. The CDR3 DNA is TGCGCCAGCAGCCAAGACAACAGGGGGTTCGGCTACGAGCAGTACTTC. Its translation: CASSQDNRGFGYEQYF.

V and J are TRBV6-5 and TRBJ2-1, with 8 nucleotides matching TRBD2. This CDR3 is 14 amino acids long. Germline V gene data show CDR1 as MNHEY and CDR2 as SVGAGI. Losses at the gene ends were 2 bases for V and 4 bases for J; bases not matched to a gene: 1. In DNA, the CDR3 is TGTGCCAGCAGTTACAAGCGGGGGTACAATGAGCAGTTCTTC. This sequence encodes CASSYKRGYNEQFF.